Below are 17 T cell receptor beta chains sequenced from a single sample in a study of blood T cells in healthy people across ages. Using a J-beta primer mix together with a sample-barcoded 5' primer, a second PCR was run for roughly 7 to 12 cycles. TCRdb reprocessed the 5' RACE reads via MiXCR and lists one record per CDR3 protein. The sample contains hundreds of thousands of distinct CDR3 sequences, 35% to 50% of which appear only once. The sequencing input was blood. These receptors all stem from an elderly man in good health.

This clonotype was counted ten times or more. The CDR3 loop is CASSQGPAGRFAYEQYF. Here the CDR3 DNA reads TGTGCCAGCAGCCAAGGTCCGGCGGGGAGGTTCGCCTACGAGCAGTACTTC. The rearrangement links TRBV4-2 to TRBJ2-7, with a possible D match to TRBD2 (6 bases). The CDR3 is 17 amino acids. CDR1 LGHNA and CDR2 YNFKEQ come from the germline V gene. With 1 base removed from V and 2 bases from J, the gap between germline ends came to 18 bases.

This clonotype was observed a few times. This sequence joins TRBV10-3 and TRBJ2-7, with 7 bases fitting TRBD1. The germline V gene encodes CDR1 ENHRY and CDR2 SYGVKD. J gave up 4 bases and V 2 bases, and 5 bases lay outside the gene matches. CDR3 size: 14 residues. In DNA form, the CDR3 reads TGTGCCATCAGTGAGCTCCGGGACAGATACGAGCAGTACTTC. It specifies CAISELRDRYEQYF.

The V call is TRBV5-1, the J call TRBJ2-2; unclear D gene. CDR3 length: 15 amino acids. V gave up 0 bases and J gave up 2 bases, with 8 bases separating them. Germline V gene sequence: CDR1 SGHRS, CDR2 YFSETQ. CDR3 nucleotides: TGCGCCAGCAGCTTGGAGGCAGGCAACACCGGGGAGCTGTTTTTT. Amino acids: CASSLEAGNTGELFF.

This clonotype was counted ten times or more. This chain connects TRBV27 to TRBJ1-2; 7 nucleotides agree with TRBD1. Germline V CDR1 and CDR2: MNHEY, SMNVEV (reference sequence). The J segment lost 6 bases and the V segment lost 5 bases, leaving 12 bases of the junction unmatched. The CDR3 consists of 15 residues. CDR3 coding DNA: TGTGCCAGCAGTCGGCTGTCAGGGACAGTAGATGGCTACACCTTC. It encodes CASSRLSGTVDGYTF.

This clonotype was seen repeatedly, ten times or more. V gene TRBV5-1 combines with J gene TRBJ2-7, with 8 bases matching TRBD2. J gave up 2 bases and V 5 bases, and 9 bases lay outside the gene matches. CDR3 length: 15 amino acids. CDR1 and CDR2 from the germline V gene are SGHRS and YFSETQ. CDR3 loop: CASSPGSGTTYEQYF. CDR3 nucleotides: TGCGCCAGCAGTCCCGGTAGCGGGACCACCTACGAGCAGTACTTC. Complete variable domain (other parts from reference TRBV5-1 and TRBJ2-7): KAGVTQTPRYLIKTRGQQVTLSCSPISGHRSVSWYQQTPGQGLQFLFEYFSETQRNKGNFPGRFSGRQFSNSRSEMNVSTLELGDSALYLCASSPGSGTTYEQYFGPGTRLTVT.

This clonotype has at least ten counts. The gene calls are TRBV12-3 or TRBV12-4 and TRBJ2-5; TRBD1 might be the D (6 bases). Between the trimmed V and J ends, which lost 1 base and 4 bases, there was a span of 7 bases. The CDR3 consists of 13 residues. The CDR3 DNA sequence: TGTGCCAGCAGTTTAGAGGGGGTAGAGACCCAGTACTTC. Translating gives CASSLEGVETQYF.

Comments on this clonotype: This may be a read error, as it is one base from a much larger clone. This sequence joins TRBV5-1 and TRBJ2-1; unclear D gene. The CDR3 loop spans 15 amino acids. Germline V CDR1 and CDR2: SGHRS, YFSETQ. CDR3 in amino acids: CAGSLEVGSYNEQFF. The DNA of the CDR3 is TGCGCCGGCAGCTTGGAAGTAGGTTCGTACAATGAGCAGTTCTTC.

The chain uses TRBV12-3 or TRBV12-4 and TRBJ2-5; the match to TRBD2 covers 9 bases. Losses at the gene ends were 6 bases for V and 4 bases for J; bases not matched to a gene: 12. This CDR3 is 16 amino acids long. In DNA form, the CDR3 reads TGTGCCAGCAGCTTCGCCGGGGCGGGAGGGCGAGAGACCCAGTACTTC. Its protein is CASSFAGAGGRETQYF.

Many counts were recorded for this clonotype. This chain connects TRBV29-1 to TRBJ2-5; 10 bases are a match to TRBD2. With V trimmed by 8 bases and J by 0 bases, 6 bases remained unmatched. The CDR3 sequence is 14 residues long. CDR1 and CDR2 from the germline V gene are SQVTM and ANQGSEA. The CDR3 loop reads CSTTSGNYQETQYF. The CDR3 DNA reads TGCAGCACCACTAGCGGGAATTACCAAGAGACCCAGTACTTC.

The table lists this clonotype with a count of one. J is TRBJ2-7 and V is TRBV7-2; TRBD2 aligns across 10 bases. The germline V gene has CDR1 SGHTA and CDR2 FQGNSA. V was pared by 5 bases and J by 0 bases, with 10 bases of the junction left unmatched. The CDR3 runs 17 residues. This CDR3 reads CASSGTSGKTNSYEQYF. The DNA of the CDR3 is TGTGCCAGCAGCGGAACTAGCGGGAAGACCAACTCCTACGAGCAGTACTTC. The variable domain in full, with the rest retrieved from reference TRBV7-2 and TRBJ2-7, is GAGVSQSPSNKVTEKGKDVELRCDPISGHTALYWYRQSLGQGLEFLIYFQGNSAPDKSGLPSDRFSAERTGGSVSTLTIQRTQQEDSAVYLCASSGTSGKTNSYEQYFGPGTRLTVT.

The chain recombines TRBV30 with TRBJ1-2, with TRBD1 as a possible D gene (5 bases). Germline lookup yields CDR1 GTSNPN and CDR2 SVGIG (reference sequence). The length of the CDR3 is 11 residues. Trimming removed 3 bases at V and 8 bases at J, with 10 bases between. The CDR3 spells CAWRGREGYTF. CDR3 in DNA: TGTGCCTGGAGGGGCAGGGAAGGCTACACCTTC.

In its sample, this clonotype was seen a few times. This rearrangement joins TRBV10-2 to TRBJ2-3, with TRBD1 matching over 8 bases. The CDR3 has 15 residues. Germline CDR1 and CDR2: WSHSY and SAAADI. The trim removed 4 bases at V and 0 bases at J, leaving 3 bases unmatched. The CDR3 is CASSGRTGSTDTQYF. For the CDR3, the DNA is TGCGCCAGCAGTGGTCGGACAGGGAGCACAGATACGCAGTATTTT.

This chain connects TRBV5-1 to TRBJ2-1; D is possibly TRBD2 (6 bases). The V and J ends lost 3 bases and 5 bases respectively, with 15 bases between them. The CDR3 spans 15 residues. CDR1 and CDR2 from the germline V gene are SGHRS and YFSETQ. CDR3 region: CASSWANSGHNEQFF. The CDR3 DNA is TGCGCCAGCAGCTGGGCTAATAGCGGACACAATGAGCAGTTCTTC.

The gene calls are TRBV5-4 and TRBJ2-5, with D tentatively TRBD2 (5 bases). CDR1 is SGHNT and CDR2 is YYREEE in the germline V gene (reference sequence). This CDR3 has 15 residues. Trimming stripped 0 bases from V and 5 bases from J, with 14 bases between. CDR3 nucleotide sequence: TGTGCCAGCAGCTTGGGGGAGACCCCCGGGGAGACCCAGTACTTC. Protein product: CASSLGETPGETQYF.

This clonotype was seen more than once but under ten times. The V gene is TRBV20-1, the J gene TRBJ2-7; TRBD1 matches 9 bases. The length of the CDR3 is 14 residues. Germline CDR1 reads DFQATT; CDR2 reads SNEGSKA (reference sequence). The V segment lost 2 bases and the J segment 2 bases; nucleotides outside the gene matches: 4. The CDR3 spells CSARRDRATYEQYF. The DNA of the CDR3 is TGCAGTGCTAGAAGGGACAGGGCTACCTACGAGCAGTACTTC.

The sample holds many counts of this clonotype. The chain couples TRBV6-5 to TRBJ2-6; D is unresolved. CDR1 and CDR2 (germline): MNHEY, SVGAGI. The V end was cut by 5 bases, the J end by 4 bases, with 12 bases between. This CDR3 spans 15 amino acids. The CDR3 sequence: CASSPDYFGANVLTF. CDR3 nucleotide sequence: TGTGCCAGCAGTCCTGATTACTTCGGGGCCAACGTCCTGACTTTC.

This chain uses TRBV6-2 or TRBV6-3 with TRBJ2-1; the D gene is possibly TRBD1 (5 bases). V gave up 10 bases and J gave up 6 bases, with 10 bases separating them. CDR1 and CDR2 from the germline V gene are MNHEY and SVGEGT. CDR3 length: 11 amino acids. The CDR3 sequence: CATGIGNEQFF. In nucleotides, the CDR3 is TGTGCCACAGGGATTGGCAATGAGCAGTTCTTC.